The sample holds many counts of the clone carrying this TCR beta chain. Its target is unknown. This record comes from a study of response to subunit inactivated influenza vaccine. TCRdb re-called the RT-PCR reads with MiXCR, one entry per CDR3 protein. The data contain roughly 570,000 distinct CDR3 sequences, 12% to 15% of them seen just once; the ten biggest clones take up 11%. Points from the study as a whole: Researchers suggested that each seasonal influenza vaccination recruits few new T cells.

The CDR3 extends over 14 amino acids. Germline lookup yields CDR1 DFQATT and CDR2 SNEGSKA (reference sequence). V was shortened by 1 base and J by 6 bases, with 13 bases between the two germline ends. This receptor was obtained from a man aged 45-60 years who received an inactivated influenza vaccine. The rearrangement uses TRBV20-1 and TRBJ2-1; the D gene is possibly TRBD1 (6 bases). Here the sequenced sample was PBMCs from blood, taken 12 days after vaccination. The chain's CDR3 is CSARVQGPRNEQFF. As DNA, the CDR3 is TGCAGTGCTAGAGTACAGGGCCCCCGCAATGAGCAGTTCTTC.